This T cell receptor beta chain came from a study of CD8+CD57+ T cells in acquired aplastic anemia. Study background: The DNA of sorted CD4+ and CD8+ cells averaged roughly 3.2 ug.

Those patients picked for sequencing had displayed CD8+CD57+ cell expansion on flow cytometry. Each patient carried a diagnosis of severe acquired aplastic anemia. Trimming took off 1 base at V and 6 bases at J, with 9 bases between the two ends. Germline CDR1 reads LNHDA; CDR2 reads SQIVND (reference sequence). This CDR3 has 14 residues. Findings of the study overall: Patients and controls shared about 30 CD8+ CDR3 sequences. A significant difference in CD8+ Simpson's diversity between patients and controls was not found.

Genomic DNA, serving as template, underwent TCR beta VDJ and CDR3 profiling. TCRdb re-called the reads through MiXCR, storing one row per CDR3 protein. The sample has around 290,000 distinct CDR3 sequences, roughly 59% seen once; the top ten hold around 1.3%. With respect to this clonotype: Its target is not known.

The receptor's source is a human donor with aplastic anemia. This chain uses TRBV19 with TRBJ2-2; D is uncertain. The specimen sequenced was sorted CD4+, CD8+, or CD8+CD57+ T cells (not recorded which) from PBMCs. The CDR3, as DNA: TGTGCCAGTAGTATAGTACCACTTTCCGGGGAGCTGTTTTTT. It encodes CASSIVPLSGELFF.